This is a list of T cell receptor beta chains from one sample in a study of blood T cell repertoires in COVID-19. The method was immunoSEQ multiplex PCR; TCRdb's version includes in-frame clones alone and lacks a portion of them. The sample lists 280,000 or so clones, 85% seen once, with about 2.7% in the top ten. Sequenced: PBMCs or T cells enriched from blood (not recorded which). Receptors were obtained from a woman in her forties or fifties who had recovered from COVID-19. Both conserved end residues are part of each CDR3. Fields, in order: J gene, clone size, D gene, CDR3 length, V gene, CDR3 protein, CDR3 DNA. A D gene is named only where the DNA matches it firmly. A clone size is listed for some rows: how often the clone was seen (once, few, many), or a class if it is expanded.

TRBJ1-1,.,.,13,TRBV12-5,CASGLDTSNEAFF,TGTGCTAGTGGTTTGGACACCTCCAATGAAGCTTTCTTT
TRBJ2-7,.,TRBD1,15,TRBV7-6,CASSLGRGLPYEQYF,TGTGCCAGCAGCTTAGGCAGGGGGCTTCCCTACGAGCAGTACTTC
TRBJ2-1,.,.,15,TRBV28,CASRTPLRGYNEQFF,TGTGCCAGCAGGACCCCGTTACGCGGCTACAATGAGCAGTTCTTC
TRBJ2-6,.,TRBD1,16,TRBV11-2,CASSPGQGPGANVLTF,TGTGCCAGCAGCCCTGGACAGGGCCCTGGGGCCAACGTCCTGACTTTC
TRBJ1-1,.,.,15,TRBV5-5,CASSYGPGQNTEAFF,TGTGCCAGCAGCTACGGGCCAGGGCAAAACACTGAAGCTTTCTTT
TRBJ1-5,.,.,15,TRBV19,CASMGTRRGNQPQHF,TGTGCCAGTATGGGAACTAGAAGAGGCAATCAGCCCCAGCATTTT
TRBJ2-6,.,.,15,TRBV7-3,CASSSRNSGANVLTF,TGTGCCAGCAGCAGCAGGAACTCTGGGGCCAACGTCCTGACTTTC
TRBJ1-3,.,TRBD1,12,TRBV10-1,CASGDRPDTIYF,TGCGCCAGCGGGGACAGGCCTGACACCATATATTTT
TRBJ1-2,.,TRBD1,13,TRBV5-1,CASSPGTAHGYTF,TGCGCCAGCAGCCCAGGGACAGCTCATGGCTACACCTTC
TRBJ1-5,.,.,15,TRBV7-2,CASSFQGISNQPQHF,TGTGCCAGCAGCTTTCAGGGGATTAGCAATCAGCCCCAGCATTTT
TRBJ1-4,.,.,15,TRBV6-2/TRBV6-3,CASSFDGGTNEKLFF,TGTGCCAGCAGTTTTGACGGAGGGACTAATGAAAAACTGTTTTTT
TRBJ1-2,.,TRBD1,13,TRBV28,CASSSTGGYGYTF,TGTGCCAGCAGTTCAACAGGGGGCTATGGCTACACCTTC
TRBJ1-6,few,.,12,TRBV30,CAWSFGGTPLHF,TGTGCCTGGAGTTTCGGGGGAACACCCCTCCACTTT
TRBJ2-7,.,TRBD1,14,TRBV6-1,CASRPRAGGYEQYF,TGTGCCAGCAGACCCCGGGCAGGGGGCTACGAGCAGTACTTC
TRBJ1-1,.,TRBD1,13,TRBV29-1,CSVHRGLDTEAFF,TGCAGCGTTCACAGGGGGCTTGACACTGAAGCTTTCTTT
TRBJ2-7,once,.,15,TRBV5-1,CASSLMEDSVREQYF,TGCGCCAGCAGCTTGATGGAGGATTCCGTTCGGGAGCAGTACTTC
TRBJ2-2,.,TRBD2,17,TRBV5-4,CASSPNLLAGGTGELFF,TGTGCCAGCAGCCCCAACTTACTAGCGGGGGGCACCGGGGAGCTGTTTTTT
TRBJ2-5,.,.,13,TRBV19,CASSRQDQETQYF,TGTGCCAGTAGTCGACAGGACCAAGAGACCCAGTACTTC
TRBJ2-7,.,TRBD1,15,TRBV11-2,CASSARTGIDYEQYF,TGTGCCAGCAGCGCCCGGACAGGAATAGACTACGAGCAGTACTTC
TRBJ1-1,.,TRBD1,15,TRBV5-6,CASTRRGQGVTEAFF,TGTGCCAGCACCCGACGGGGGCAGGGGGTCACTGAAGCTTTCTTT
TRBJ1-1,.,.,14,TRBV18,CASSPSWRNTEAFF,TGTGCCAGCTCACCAAGCTGGAGAAACACTGAAGCTTTCTTT
TRBJ2-7,.,.,17,TRBV5-6,CASSLNFGFGALYEQYF,TGTGCCAGCAGCTTGAATTTCGGTTTTGGGGCTTTGTACGAGCAGTACTTC
TRBJ1-2,.,TRBD1,12,TRBV28,CASNRGGHGYTF,TGTGCCAGTAACCGAGGGGGCCATGGCTACACCTTC
TRBJ2-2,few,TRBD1,15,TRBV18,CASSPWTGDTGELFF,TGTGCCAGCTCCCCCTGGACAGGGGATACCGGGGAGCTGTTTTTT
TRBJ2-5,once,TRBD1,17,TRBV4-2,CASSQDLTGELGETQYF,TGTGCCAGCAGCCAAGATCTGACAGGGGAGCTGGGGGAGACCCAGTACTTC
TRBJ2-3,few,TRBD2,18,TRBV6-2/TRBV6-3,CASSDGTSGRPGQSTQYF,TGTGCCAGCAGCGACGGGACTAGCGGGAGGCCGGGTCAGAGTACGCAGTATTTT
TRBJ1-1,.,.,17,TRBV19,CASSKTGFVGGNTEAFF,TGTGCCAGTAGTAAGACAGGTTTCGTCGGAGGGAACACTGAAGCTTTCTTT
TRBJ2-1,.,.,14,TRBV7-6,CASSSARGTSEQFF,TGTGCCAGCAGCTCAGCCAGAGGAACCAGTGAGCAGTTCTTC
TRBJ2-5,.,TRBD2,16,TRBV6-2/TRBV6-3,CASSPLSGRYQETQYF,TGTGCCAGCAGCCCCCTTAGCGGGAGGTACCAAGAGACCCAGTACTTC
TRBJ1-5,.,.,12,TRBV27,CASSFGNQPQHF,TGTGCCAGCAGTTTCGGCAATCAGCCCCAGCATTTT
TRBJ1-2,.,TRBD1,15,TRBV19,CASSSGTGTNYGYTF,TGTGCCAGTAGTTCCGGGACAGGGACTAACTATGGCTACACCTTC
TRBJ1-2,.,.,11,TRBV12-3/TRBV12-4,CASSSTEGYTF,TGTGCCAGCAGTTCCACGGAGGGCTACACCTTC
TRBJ1-6,once,.,13,TRBV7-5,CVRIFSSCSPLHF,TGTGTCAGAATTTTTTCGTCGTGTTCACCCCTCCACTTT
TRBJ2-1,.,TRBD1,17,TRBV27,CASSTNRGSSVYNEQFF,TGTGCCAGCAGTACAAACAGGGGGTCGTCCGTCTACAATGAGCAGTTCTTC
TRBJ1-5,few,.,13,TRBV3-1/TRBV3-2,CASSQDVLQPQHF,TGTGCCAGCAGCCAAGATGTCCTTCAGCCCCAGCATTTT
TRBJ1-1,few,TRBD1,15,TRBV18,CASSSQGAGSTEAFF,TGTGCCAGCTCAAGTCAGGGGGCCGGGAGCACTGAAGCTTTCTTT
TRBJ1-6,.,.,14,TRBV7-9,CASSFRDTNSPLHF,TGTGCCAGCAGCTTTCGGGACACAAATTCACCCCTCCACTTT
TRBJ2-7,few,.,12,TRBV5-1,CASSQEVDEQYF,TGCGCCAGCAGCCAAGAGGTCGACGAGCAGTACTTC
TRBJ2-7,.,.,14,TRBV27,CASSFNGGSYEQYF,TGTGCCAGCAGTTTTAATGGGGGGTCCTACGAGCAGTACTTC
TRBJ1-2,.,TRBD1,15,TRBV30,CAWRTRDSRYYGYTF,TGTGCCTGGCGAACGAGGGACAGTAGATACTATGGCTACACCTTC
TRBJ2-1,.,.,15,TRBV6-5,CASSSRTGQLNEQFF,TGTGCCAGCAGTAGTCGAACAGGACAACTCAATGAGCAGTTCTTC
TRBJ1-1,.,TRBD1,16,TRBV3-1/TRBV3-2,CASSPGQGLVNTEAFF,TGTGCCAGCAGCCCAGGACAGGGCTTGGTGAACACTGAAGCTTTCTTT
TRBJ1-5,.,TRBD1,14,TRBV29-1,CSVAGTGGGQPQHF,TGCAGCGTGGCCGGGACAGGGGGCGGGCAGCCCCAGCATTTT
TRBJ2-3,.,TRBD2,15,TRBV11-2,CASSPAGGHTDTQYF,TGTGCCAGCAGCCCAGCGGGGGGACACACAGATACGCAGTATTTT
TRBJ1-2,.,TRBD1,14,TRBV4-3,CASSQEWTGYGYTF,TGCGCCAGCAGCCAAGAATGGACAGGCTATGGCTACACCTTC
TRBJ2-2,.,.,15,TRBV10-1,CASSVGVANTGELFF,TGCGCCAGCAGTGTAGGAGTCGCGAACACCGGGGAGCTGTTTTTT
TRBJ1-5,.,.,13,TRBV24-1,CATSDRGDQPQHF,TGTGCCACCAGTGACCGGGGGGATCAGCCCCAGCATTTT
TRBJ2-5,.,.,13,TRBV11-2,CASSLVQQETQYF,TGTGCCAGCAGCTTGGTACAGCAAGAGACCCAGTACTTC
TRBJ2-2,.,.,15,TRBV7-2,CASSLDGGGTGELFF,TGTGCCAGCAGCTTAGACGGAGGTGGCACCGGGGAGCTGTTTTTT
TRBJ1-6,.,.,15,TRBV25-1,CASSESFQGHSPLHF,TGTGCCAGCAGTGAATCTTTCCAGGGGCATTCACCCCTCCACTTT
TRBJ1-2,.,TRBD1,12,TRBV12-3/TRBV12-4,CASRTDRGGYTF,TGTGCCAGCAGAACTGACAGGGGCGGCTACACCTTC
TRBJ1-5,.,.,14,TRBV5-1,CASSLGQGSQPQHF,TGCGCCAGCAGCTTGGGGCAGGGAAGTCAGCCCCAGCATTTT
TRBJ1-1,.,.,13,TRBV19,CASSIGPNTEAFF,TGTGCCAGTAGTATAGGGCCTAACACTGAAGCTTTCTTT
TRBJ2-2,.,TRBD1,16,TRBV3-1/TRBV3-2,CASSPRDRGSLGELFF,TGTGCCAGCAGCCCCCGGGACAGGGGGAGCCTGGGGGAGCTGTTTTTT
TRBJ2-2,.,TRBD1,15,TRBV7-8,CASSSGTGASGELFF,TGTGCCAGCAGCTCCGGGACAGGGGCCTCCGGGGAGCTGTTTTTT
TRBJ2-1,.,TRBD1,16,TRBV5-1,CASSRTGTGLYDEQFF,TGCGCCAGCAGCAGAACCGGGACAGGCCTATATGATGAGCAGTTCTTC
TRBJ1-5,.,.,13,TRBV5-4,CASSLAADQPQHF,TGTGCCAGCAGCTTGGCCGCGGATCAGCCCCAGCATTTT
TRBJ2-1,once,TRBD2,15,TRBV11-2,CASSLLLAGASEQFF,TGTGCCAGCAGCTTACTGCTAGCGGGAGCCTCTGAGCAGTTCTTC
TRBJ2-3,.,.,14,TRBV6-5,CASSPDRGTDTQYF,TGTGCCAGCAGTCCGGACCGCGGGACAGATACGCAGTATTTT